This TCR beta chain came from a study of shared clonotypes between healthy human individuals. Produced via immunoSEQ multiplex PCR; TCRdb's table is partial and in-frame only. The sample contains roughly 810,000 clones, 90% to 98% of which appear only once. The naive CD8 population came from CD45RO-negative cells selected for CCR7, without terminally differentiated effector memory CD45RA+ cells. V was clipped by 4 bases and J by 3 bases, with 13 bases between them. Germline assignment: CDR1 MNHEY and CDR2 SMNVEV (reference sequence). The CDR3 covers 14 residues. Turning to this clone: No antigen is known for it.

Study-level findings and limits: In the sorted subsets, rarefaction showed sequencing was incomplete despite large depth. Naive CD4 clonotype sharing across several donors was about 5%.

The sequenced sample was naive CD8+ T cells sorted from blood. This clonotype was obtained from a man aged 30-40 years in good health. This chain links TRBV27 with TRBJ2-7; D is ambiguous. The CDR3 DNA is TGTGCCAGCAGTTATAAACTGATTAGCTACGAGCAGTACTTC. It yields the protein CASSYKLISYEQYF.